This is a list of T cell receptor beta chains from one sample in a study of T cell responses to AZD1222 COVID-19 vaccine. Generated by immunoSEQ multiplex PCR, the TCRdb table keeps only in-frame clones and is missing some. The data show around 150,000 clones, about 91% seen once. The sample here was peripheral blood, taken on day 0 of MenACWY control vaccination. The receptors originated from an adult in good health. CDR3s include the opening cysteine and the closing phenylalanine or tryptophan. D genes are given only for firm matches. Rows may omit the clone size; those that give it use once, few, many or a size class.

>TRBD1|TRBJ1-3|once|TRBV10-3
TGTGCCATCAGTGAGGGACAGGTTGGAAACACCATATATTTT
CAISEGQVGNTIYF
>-|TRBJ1-2|-|TRBV4-1
TGCGCCAGCAGCCACATTTTAGCGGGACGGAACTATGGCTACACCTTC
CASSHILAGRNYGYTF
>-|TRBJ2-2|-|TRBV6-5
TGTGCCAGCAGTAGGGGTCTCGGGGAGCTGTTTTTT
CASSRGLGELFF
>TRBD2|TRBJ2-2|-|TRBV30
TGTGCCTGGAACATCCGATCCGGGACTAGGTACACCGGGGAGCTGTTTTTT
CAWNIRSGTRYTGELFF
>-|TRBJ2-7|-|TRBV7-8
TGTGCCAGCAGCCACAGGGAATCTTACGAGCAGTACTTC
CASSHRESYEQYF
>TRBD1|TRBJ1-3|-|TRBV19
TGTGCCAGTAGTAGGGACAGGGCGCTCCCTGGAAACACCATATATTTT
CASSRDRALPGNTIYF
>TRBD1|TRBJ1-3|-|TRBV9
TGTGCCAGCAGCGTAGGACAGGGGGGAAACACCATATATTTT
CASSVGQGGNTIYF
>-|TRBJ1-4|-|TRBV28
TGTGCCAGCATCCCCGTCGGCTATGAAAAACTGTTTTTT
CASIPVGYEKLFF
>TRBD1|TRBJ1-5|-|TRBV28
TGTGCCAGTGCCCAGGGGGGGACGCGCAATCAGCCCCAGCATTTT
CASAQGGTRNQPQHF
>-|TRBJ2-1|-|TRBV6-5
TGTGCCAGCAGACGCCCCCTGGATGCCAATGAGCAGTTCTTC
CASRRPLDANEQFF
>-|TRBJ1-6|-|TRBV19
TGTGCCAGTAGTCCGCAGGGGCTGGGTTCACCCCTCCACTTT
CASSPQGLGSPLHF
>-|TRBJ1-1|-|TRBV6-5
TGTGCCAGCAGTTACTCCGGCAGGGGAAACACTGAAGCTTTCTTT
CASSYSGRGNTEAFF
>TRBD1|TRBJ2-3|-|TRBV11-2
TGTGCCAGCAGCTTACGGGACAGGGACCCAGATACGCAGTATTTT
CASSLRDRDPDTQYF
>TRBD1|TRBJ1-4|-|TRBV5-3
TGTGCCAGAAGCAACAGGGGGCGAGGTGAAAAACTGTTTTTT
CARSNRGRGEKLFF
>TRBD1|TRBJ2-3|-|TRBV28
TGTGCCAGCAGTACCGGGACAGGGGGGATCACAGATACGCAGTATTTT
CASSTGTGGITDTQYF
>-|TRBJ2-2|once|TRBV11-2
TGTGCCAGCAGCTTAGTAAGGGGTGGAACCGGGGAGCTGTTTTTT
CASSLVRGGTGELFF
>-|TRBJ2-5|-|TRBV16
TGTGCCAGCAGCGGCGTAGGGCGGTCCTTCTACCAAGAGACCCAGTACTTC
CASSGVGRSFYQETQYF
>-|TRBJ1-2|-|TRBV7-8
TGTGCCAGCAGTTTGTTAGGTAGACCGGCCCATGGCTACACCTTC
CASSLLGRPAHGYTF
>-|TRBJ1-6|-|TRBV5-1
TGCGCCAGCAGCTCTCCTTGCTTT
CASSSPCF
>TRBD2|TRBJ2-3|once|TRBV7-8
TGTGCCAGCAGCTTACTAGCGGGAGGGCCCAGGGATACGCAGTATTTT
CASSLLAGGPRDTQYF
>-|TRBJ2-1|-|TRBV11-3
TGTGCCAGCAGCCTAAGCGGAAGCTCCTACAATGAGCAGTTCTTC
CASSLSGSSYNEQFF
>TRBD1|TRBJ1-2|-|TRBV30
TGTGCCTGGAGTTCGGGACAGAGCTTCCTCTATGGCTACACCTTC
CAWSSGQSFLYGYTF
>-|TRBJ1-1|-|TRBV7-2
TGTGCCAGCAGCTTAGAAGTGAACACTGAAGCTTTCTTT
CASSLEVNTEAFF
>TRBD2|TRBJ2-5|-|TRBV4-2
TGTGCCAGCAGCCAGGGGGGGAGGTCTGAGGAGACCCAGTACTTC
CASSQGGRSEETQYF
>-|TRBJ1-1|-|TRBV9
TGTGCCAGCAGCGTAGGGGTCAGCACTGAAGCTTTCTTT
CASSVGVSTEAFF
>-|TRBJ2-7|-|TRBV12-5
TGTGCTAGTGGTTTGGTAGGATACGAGCAGTACTTC
CASGLVGYEQYF
>-|TRBJ1-6|-|TRBV9
TGTGCCAGCAGCGTAGGATTTACTGGGGATTCACCCCTCCACTTT
CASSVGFTGDSPLHF
>-|TRBJ1-4|-|TRBV5-5
TGTGCCAGCAGCTTTTCGAGCAATAATGAAAAACTGTTTTTT
CASSFSSNNEKLFF
>-|TRBJ2-2|-|TRBV2
TGTGCCAGCAGTGGGTTGGGGACTAACACCGGGGAGCTGTTTTTT
CASSGLGTNTGELFF
>-|TRBJ1-3|-|TRBV4-2
TGTGCCAGCAGCCGCGAGCAGAGGTCCTCTGGAAACACTATATATTTT
CASSREQRSSGNTIYF
>TRBD1|TRBJ1-5|-|TRBV2
TGTGCCAGCAGTGAAGATGGGACAGCCTCCGCGCCCCAGCATTTT
CASSEDGTASAPQHF
>TRBD2|TRBJ2-2|few|TRBV29-1
TGCAGCGCGACTAGCGGGGGGTACACCGGGGAGCTGTTTTTT
CSATSGGYTGELFF
>-|TRBJ2-2|-|TRBV30
TGTGCCAGAAGGACTGCGGCCGCCGGGGAGCTGTTTTTT
CARRTAAAGELFF
>TRBD1|TRBJ1-5|-|TRBV30
TGTGCCTGGAGCGCGGACAGGGGCCTTTCTCAGCCCCAGCATTTT
CAWSADRGLSQPQHF
>-|TRBJ2-6|-|TRBV7-2
TGTGCCAGCAGCTCGACTGCATCTGGGGCCAACGTCCTGACTTTC
CASSSTASGANVLTF
>TRBD2|TRBJ2-3|-|TRBV19
TGTGCCAGTAGGACCTCGCTAGCGGGAGGACAGGATACGCAGTATTTT
CASRTSLAGGQDTQYF
>TRBD1|TRBJ1-1|-|TRBV2
TGTGCCAGCAGTGAAACAGGGGCGAACACTGAAGCTTTCTTT
CASSETGANTEAFF
>TRBD2|TRBJ2-1|-|TRBV24-1
TGTGCCACCAGTGATTTGGGGCGGGAGCTGAATGAGCAGTTCTTC
CATSDLGRELNEQFF
>-|TRBJ2-2|-|TRBV9
TGTGCCAGCAGCGATATAACCACCGGGGAGCTGTTTTTT
CASSDITTGELFF
>-|TRBJ1-4|-|TRBV19
TGTGCCAGTACCCCGAGGGCAGTTGGTGAAAAACTGTTTTTT
CASTPRAVGEKLFF
>-|TRBJ1-2|-|TRBV18
TGTGCCAGCTCACCACCGACGGACGGCTACACCTTC
CASSPPTDGYTF
>-|TRBJ2-5|-|TRBV29-1
TGCAGCGTTGCAGGCCCCCGAGAGACCCAGTACTTC
CSVAGPRETQYF
>TRBD1|TRBJ2-7|-|TRBV19
TGTGCCAGTAGCATAGGGCAACAGGGGGCCCACCAGTACTTC
CASSIGQQGAHQYF
>-|TRBJ2-7|-|TRBV30
TGTGCCTGGAGACAACTTCACGAGCAGTACTTC
CAWRQLHEQYF
>-|TRBJ1-3|-|TRBV6-1
TGTGCCAGCAGTGACCGCAGCGTTCCTGGACAGCAAAGCTCTGGAAACACCATATATTTT
CASSDRSVPGQQSSGNTIYF
>-|TRBJ2-5|-|TRBV10-2
TGCGCCAGCAGAGGACAGATCCAAGAGACCCAGTACTTC
CASRGQIQETQYF
>TRBD1|TRBJ1-5|-|TRBV30
TGTGCCTGGAACAGGGGCTATGGCAATCAGCCCCAGCATTTT
CAWNRGYGNQPQHF
>TRBD1|TRBJ1-1|-|TRBV13
TGTGCCAGCAGCTTAGAAAACAGGGGGCGACCTGAAGCTTTCTTT
CASSLENRGRPEAFF
>-|TRBJ1-4|once|TRBV27
TGTGCCAGCAGTCAGGCCGGGGCAGGAATTAATGAAAAACTGTTTTTT
CASSQAGAGINEKLFF